This paragraph covers one TCR beta chain sequence. Its target is unknown. This record belongs to a study of vaccination effects on CD4 cells after COVID-19. Sequencing was preceded by expansion of antigen-specific CD4+ T cells with viral peptide pools in the ViraFEST assay. Researchers isolated CD4+ T cells once less than 13 days of culture had elapsed. According to the study, vaccine recipients showed no prior SARS-CoV-2 infection and negative nucleocapsid antibodies. Half-medium changes using IL-2 medium occurred on days 3 and 7. Sequencing was performed with immunoSEQ multiplex PCR; in TCRdb, only in-frame clones are kept and a portion is missing. This repertoire shows about 41,000 clones, approximately 80% found once; its top ten account for about 3%. The CDR3 length is 12 residues. Germline loops: CDR1 SEHNR, CDR2 FQNEAQ (reference sequence). Trimming removed 2 bases at V and 2 bases at J, with 3 bases between.

The material sequenced was CD4+ T cells from PBMCs cultured with HCoV-NL63 spike peptides, taken before COVID-19 vaccination. This clonotype was obtained from a human donor who received a COVID-19 vaccine. J is TRBJ2-5 and V is TRBV7-9; no clear D. CDR3 nucleotide sequence: TGTGCCAGCAGCTTAAGGCAAGAGACCCAGTACTTC. Protein: CASSLRQETQYF.